Shown below are 6 T cell receptor beta chains from a single sample sequenced in a study of regulatory T cells in long-lasting Graves disease. According to the study, TCR beta libraries were built with iRepertoire HTBI primers and CDR3-region Arm-PCR. MiXCR was run by TCRdb on the multiplex PCR reads, yielding one entry per CDR3 protein. The sample yields about 330,000 distinct CDR3 sequences, 15% to 20% seen once. Time point given: newly diagnosed GD, antithyroid drugs for less than 3 months. After RNA was extracted from PBMCs, the TCR library was made from it. These data also formed part of another study, on T cells in Graves' hyperthyroidism and ophthalmopathy.

The sequencing here drew on peripheral blood mononuclear cells (PBMCs), taken at new diagnosis, from a patient treated with antithyroid drugs. The origin of the receptors is a woman under 30 with Graves disease.

As regards this clonotype: A read error is possible here, since a much larger clone lies one base away. Lacking the conserved final phenylalanine or tryptophan, this CDR3 likely reflects a read error. The rearrangement uses TRBV7-2 and TRBJ1-4, with D perhaps TRBD1 (5 bases). From germline, CDR1 is SGHTA and CDR2 FQGNSA. Trimming left V 7 bases short and J 3 bases short, with 12 bases between. The CDR3 extends over 14 amino acids. The CDR3 sequence: CASKRQGANEKLFV. The CDR3 region has the DNA TGTGCCAGCAAGCGGCAGGGTGCTAATGAAAAACTGTTTGTT.

This clonotype showed up many times. The gene calls are TRBV5-1 and TRBJ1-2, with TRBD1 matching 9 bases. Trimming took 4 bases from V and 4 from J; bases not matched to a gene: 8. The CDR3 covers 15 residues. Germline V lookup: CDR1 SGHRS, CDR2 YFSETQ. The CDR3 region has the DNA TGCGCCAGCAGCATCTCTGGACAGGGGACCTATGGCTACACCTTC. It translates to CASSISGQGTYGYTF.

Here the CDR3 reads CSASLGAGKSEQYF. For the CDR3, the DNA is TGCAGTGCTAGTCTTGGCGCGGGAAAATCCGAGCAGTACTTC. V usage is TRBV20-1 and J usage is TRBJ2-7; perhaps TRBD2 as D (6 bases). Germline CDR1 DFQATT, CDR2 SNEGSKA (reference sequence). The CDR3 is made up of 14 amino acids. V lost 3 bases, J lost 6 bases, and 18 bases lay in between.

The sample holds many counts of this clonotype. V gene TRBV29-1 combines with J gene TRBJ2-2; 8 nucleotides agree with TRBD2. The CDR3 length is 17 residues. V lost 7 bases, J lost 0 bases, and 13 bases stayed unmatched. Germline assignment: CDR1 SQVTM and CDR2 ANQGSEA. CDR3 sequence (DNA): TGCAGCGCCGAGGGTCGAGCGGGGGAGCCGAACACCGGGGAGCTGTTTTTT. It encodes CSAEGRAGEPNTGELFF.

The sample holds many counts of this clonotype. The rearrangement links TRBV9 to TRBJ1-1; weak D call: TRBD1 (6 bases). Germline assignment: CDR1 SGDLS and CDR2 YYNGEE. V dropped 2 bases and J dropped 4 bases, with 15 bases sitting between them. The CDR3 has 15 amino acids. The CDR3, as DNA: TGTGCCAGCAGCGTGGCAGAAGGGGGTCTCACTGAAGCTTTCTTT. It yields the protein CASSVAEGGLTEAFF.

This clonotype was recorded a few times. This chain joins TRBV2 and TRBJ1-5; D call uncertain. Trimming removed 6 bases at V and 7 bases at J, with 10 bases between. The CDR3 contains 12 residues. Per germline, CDR1 SNHLY and CDR2 FYNNEI. The CDR3 nucleotides read TGTGCCAGCAGACATGGGCTCCAGCCCCAGCATTTT. It codes for CASRHGLQPQHF.